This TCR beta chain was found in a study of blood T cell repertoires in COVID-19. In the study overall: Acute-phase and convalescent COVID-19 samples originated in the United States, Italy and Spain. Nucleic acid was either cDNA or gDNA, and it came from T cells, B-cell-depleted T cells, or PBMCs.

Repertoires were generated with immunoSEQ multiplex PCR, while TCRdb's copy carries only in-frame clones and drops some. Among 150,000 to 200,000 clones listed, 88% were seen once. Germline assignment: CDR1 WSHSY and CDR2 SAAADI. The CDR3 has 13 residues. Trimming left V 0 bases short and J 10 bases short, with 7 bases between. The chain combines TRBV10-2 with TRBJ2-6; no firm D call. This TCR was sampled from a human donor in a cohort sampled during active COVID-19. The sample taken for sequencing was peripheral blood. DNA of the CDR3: TGCGCCAGCAGTGAGTCTACCGGTAACGTCCTGACTTTC. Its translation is CASSESTGNVLTF.